The clone carrying this T cell receptor (beta chain) has ten or more counts. No antigen is known for it. The entry originates in a study of regulatory T cells in long-lasting Graves disease. Germline loops: CDR1 SGHVS, CDR2 FQNEAQ. This CDR3 is 12 amino acids long. Trimming stripped 1 base from V and 18 bases from J, with 13 bases between. Time point described: persistent/refractory GD, antithyroid drugs over 5 years with positive TRAb. From PBMCs, RNA was extracted and then used to make the TCR library. Study-level findings and limits: Favored gene segments in persistent disease were TRBV28, TRBJ1-2 and TRBJ2-5.

According to the study, TCR beta libraries were built with iRepertoire HTBI primers and CDR3-region Arm-PCR. TCRdb called the multiplex PCR reads again in MiXCR, with one record for every CDR3 protein. Of 400,000 to 500,000 distinct CDR3 sequences listed, under 25% are singletons. V and J are TRBV7-8 and TRBJ1-6; perhaps TRBD1 as D (5 bases). This sequence originates from a female donor with Graves disease. The sequencing used peripheral blood mononuclear cells (PBMCs), collected when the disease was refractory, from a patient treated with antithyroid drugs. CDR3 amino acids: CASSLDQGPSHF. CDR3 sequence (DNA): TGTGCCAGCAGCTTAGACCAGGGACCCAGCCACTTT.